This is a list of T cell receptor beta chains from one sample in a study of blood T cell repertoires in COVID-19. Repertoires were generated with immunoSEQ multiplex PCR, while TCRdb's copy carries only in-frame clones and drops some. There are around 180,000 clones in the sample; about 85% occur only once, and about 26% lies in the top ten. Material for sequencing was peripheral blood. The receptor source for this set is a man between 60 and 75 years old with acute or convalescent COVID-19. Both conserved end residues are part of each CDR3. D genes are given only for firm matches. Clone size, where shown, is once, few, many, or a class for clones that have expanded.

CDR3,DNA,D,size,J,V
CASMDYLNEQFF,TGTGCCAGTATGGACTACCTCAATGAGCAGTTCTTC,.,.,TRBJ2-1,TRBV19
CASSSDRGGNQPQHF,TGTGCCAGCTCAAGCGACAGGGGAGGCAATCAGCCCCAGCATTTT,TRBD1,.,TRBJ1-5,TRBV18
CAWRGQEPRYGYTF,TGTGCCTGGAGAGGACAGGAGCCAAGGTATGGCTACACCTTC,TRBD1,few,TRBJ1-2,TRBV30
CASSELDWRAF,TGTGCCAGCAGTGAACTGGACTGGCGGGCGTTT,.,.,TRBJ2-3,TRBV6-1
CASSSGQASGNTIYF,TGTGCCAGCTCATCGGGACAGGCGTCTGGAAACACCATATATTTT,TRBD1,.,TRBJ1-3,TRBV18
CASSSPGPRGTGELFF,TGTGCCAGCAGCAGTCCGGGCCCACGGGGCACCGGGGAGCTGTTTTTT,.,.,TRBJ2-2,TRBV7-3
CAISESIQGSAEAFF,TGTGCCATCAGTGAGTCAATCCAGGGGAGCGCTGAAGCTTTCTTT,.,.,TRBJ1-1,TRBV10-3
CASSENTAFKGEAFF,TGTGCCAGCAGTGAAAATACCGCATTTAAGGGGGAAGCTTTCTTT,.,.,TRBJ1-1,TRBV25-1
CASTVSGRLSHEQYF,TGTGCCAGCACCGTTAGCGGGAGGTTATCCCACGAGCAGTACTTC,TRBD2,.,TRBJ2-7,TRBV7-2
CASGDRENYGYTF,TGCGCCAGTGGGGACAGGGAGAACTATGGCTACACCTTC,TRBD1,few,TRBJ1-2,TRBV5-1
CASSASGGDGYTF,TGTGCCAGCAGCGCCTCAGGGGGCGATGGCTACACCTTC,TRBD1,.,TRBJ1-2,TRBV7-9
CASSRTGDYEQYF,TGTGCCAGCAGCCGAACAGGGGACTACGAGCAGTACTTC,TRBD1,few,TRBJ2-7,TRBV7-9
CASSVRFAEGYTF,TGTGCCAGCAGTGTCCGGTTCGCGGAAGGCTACACCTTC,.,.,TRBJ1-2,TRBV2
CASSLGGDSQSYTF,TGTGCCAGCAGCTTAGGGGGGGATAGTCAGAGCTACACCTTC,.,.,TRBJ1-2,TRBV7-9
CASSLPSSGANVLTF,TGTGCCAGCAGTCTTCCGTCCTCTGGGGCCAACGTCCTGACTTTC,.,.,TRBJ2-6,TRBV28
CASSITGETEAFF,TGTGCCAGTAGTATAACAGGGGAAACTGAAGCTTTCTTT,TRBD1,.,TRBJ1-1,TRBV19
CAEQGRHYGYTF,TGTGCCGAACAAGGGAGGCACTATGGCTACACCTTC,.,.,TRBJ1-2,TRBV25-1
CASSAAREGEQFF,TGTGCCAGCAGTGCCGCCAGAGAGGGTGAGCAGTTCTTC,.,.,TRBJ2-1,TRBV25-1
CASSPRQGAYGYTF,TGTGCCAGCAGCCCTAGACAGGGGGCCTATGGCTACACCTTC,TRBD1,.,TRBJ1-2,TRBV9
CASSLRPLEQYF,TGTGCCAGCAGTTTACGACCCCTAGAGCAGTATTTT,.,.,TRBJ2-3,TRBV12-3/TRBV12-4
CASSYLGATDTQYF,TGTGCCAGCAGTTACCTGGGGGCAACAGATACGCAGTATTTT,.,.,TRBJ2-3,TRBV6-2/TRBV6-3
CASSPNRDYGYTF,TGTGCCAGCAGTCCCAACAGGGACTATGGCTACACCTTC,.,.,TRBJ1-2,TRBV12-3/TRBV12-4
CASSKMGPGLAGGWSTGELFF,TGTGCCAGCAGTAAGATGGGACCGGGACTAGCGGGAGGATGGAGCACCGGGGAGCTGTTTTTT,TRBD2,few,TRBJ2-2,TRBV6-2/TRBV6-3
CSGDSQETQYF,TGCAGCGGGGACAGCCAAGAGACCCAGTACTTC,TRBD1,.,TRBJ2-5,TRBV29-1
CASSPHRGTNYGYTF,TGTGCCAGCAGTCCCCACAGGGGGACAAACTATGGCTACACCTTC,TRBD1,medium-sized,TRBJ1-2,TRBV28
CASRKQGDKNIQYF,TGTGCCAGCAGAAAACAGGGGGACAAAAACATTCAGTACTTC,TRBD1,.,TRBJ2-4,TRBV6-6